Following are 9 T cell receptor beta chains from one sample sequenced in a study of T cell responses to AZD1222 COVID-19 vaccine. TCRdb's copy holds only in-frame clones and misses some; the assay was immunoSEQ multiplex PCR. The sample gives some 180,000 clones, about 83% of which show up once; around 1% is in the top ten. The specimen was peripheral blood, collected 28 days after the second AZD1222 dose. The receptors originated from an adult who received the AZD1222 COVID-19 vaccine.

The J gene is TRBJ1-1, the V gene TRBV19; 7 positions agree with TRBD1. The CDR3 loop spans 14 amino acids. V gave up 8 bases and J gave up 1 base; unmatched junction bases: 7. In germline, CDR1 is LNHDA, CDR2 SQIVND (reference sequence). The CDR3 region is CASLLTGKNTEAFF. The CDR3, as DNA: TGTGCCAGTCTCCTGACAGGGAAGAACACTGAAGCTTTCTTT.

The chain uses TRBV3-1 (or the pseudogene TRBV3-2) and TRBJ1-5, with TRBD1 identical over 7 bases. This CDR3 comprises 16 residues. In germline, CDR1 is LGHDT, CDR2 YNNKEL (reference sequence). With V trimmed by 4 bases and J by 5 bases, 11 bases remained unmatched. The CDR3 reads CASSPSPGDRHQPQHF. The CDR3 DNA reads TGTGCCAGCAGCCCCTCACCAGGGGACAGACATCAGCCCCAGCATTTT.

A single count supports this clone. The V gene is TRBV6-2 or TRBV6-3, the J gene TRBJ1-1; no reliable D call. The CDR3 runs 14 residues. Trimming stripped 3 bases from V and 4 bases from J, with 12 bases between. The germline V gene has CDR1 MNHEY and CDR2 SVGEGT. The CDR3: CASSYSTTSTEAFF. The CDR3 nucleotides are TGTGCCAGCAGTTATTCGACAACGAGCACTGAAGCTTTCTTT.

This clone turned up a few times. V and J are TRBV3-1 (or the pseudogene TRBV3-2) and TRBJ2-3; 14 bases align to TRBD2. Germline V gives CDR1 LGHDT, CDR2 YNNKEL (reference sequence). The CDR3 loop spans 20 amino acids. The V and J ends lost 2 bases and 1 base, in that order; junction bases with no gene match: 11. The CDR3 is CASSQTLSEGLAGGTDTQYF. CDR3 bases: TGTGCCAGCAGCCAAACTCTATCTGAGGGACTAGCGGGAGGCACAGATACGCAGTATTTT.

The CDR3 reads CASSDVGRGTQYF. In DNA form, the CDR3 reads TGTGCCAGCAGTGACGTGGGGCGTGGGACCCAGTACTTC. The rearrangement uses TRBV6-1 and TRBJ2-5, with D perhaps matching TRBD1 (5 bases). Trimming shortened V by 3 bases and J by 7 bases, and 12 bases separated the two germline ends. CDR1 is MNHNS and CDR2 is SASEGT in the germline V gene. The CDR3 runs 13 residues.

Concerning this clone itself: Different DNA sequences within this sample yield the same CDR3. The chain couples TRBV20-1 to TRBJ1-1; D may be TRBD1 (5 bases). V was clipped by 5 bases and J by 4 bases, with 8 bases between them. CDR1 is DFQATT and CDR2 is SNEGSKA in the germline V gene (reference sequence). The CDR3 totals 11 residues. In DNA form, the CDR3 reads TGCAGTGCTCGCGGGGGCACTGAAGCTTTCTTT. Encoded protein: CSARGGTEAFF.

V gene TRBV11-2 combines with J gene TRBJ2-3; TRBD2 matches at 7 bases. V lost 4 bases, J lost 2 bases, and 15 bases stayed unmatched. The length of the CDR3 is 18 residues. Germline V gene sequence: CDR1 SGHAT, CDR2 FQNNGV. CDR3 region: CASSSDGRGNPPTDTQYF. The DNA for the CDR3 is TGTGCCAGCAGCTCAGACGGGCGGGGGAACCCCCCCACAGATACGCAGTATTTT. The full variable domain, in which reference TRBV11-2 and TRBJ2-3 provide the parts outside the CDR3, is EAGVAQSPRYKIIEKRQSVAFWCNPISGHATLYWYQQILGQGPKLLIQFQNNGVVDDSQLPKDRFSAERLKGVDSTLKIQPAKLEDSAVYLCASSSDGRGNPPTDTQYFGPGTRLTVL.

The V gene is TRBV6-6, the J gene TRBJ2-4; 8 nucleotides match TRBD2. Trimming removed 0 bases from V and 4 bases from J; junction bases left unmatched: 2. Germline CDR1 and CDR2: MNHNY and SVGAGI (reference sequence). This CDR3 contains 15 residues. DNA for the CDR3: TGTGCCAGCAGTTACTCCGGGGGGGGGAAAAACATTCAGTACTTC. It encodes CASSYSGGGKNIQYF.

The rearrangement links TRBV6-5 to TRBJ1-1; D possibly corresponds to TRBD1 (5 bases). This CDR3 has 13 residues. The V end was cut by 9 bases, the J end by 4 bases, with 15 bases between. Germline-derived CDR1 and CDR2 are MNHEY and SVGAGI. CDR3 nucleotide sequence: TGTGCCAGTAGCCGGGGGGAGGGCACTGAAGCTTTCTTT. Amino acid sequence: CASSRGEGTEAFF.